Presented here are 5 T cell receptor beta chains from one specimen sequenced in a study of lymphopenia after photon versus proton radiotherapy. Here immunoSEQ multiplex PCR was the method, and the copy in TCRdb shows in-frame clones only, minus some. The data contain 30,000 or so clones, about 87% of them seen just once; the ten biggest clones take up around 50%. The sample consisted of peripheral blood, taken from a patient treated with proton-based radiotherapy. The origin of the receptors is a woman aged 60 to 75 with cholangiocarcinoma. Some clones in this sample may be carry-over from other donors' samples.

The rearrangement joins TRBV7-3 to TRBJ1-2; TRBD1 is a possible D gene (6 bases). Looked up from germline, CDR1 is SGHTA and CDR2 is FQGTGA. V was pared by 6 bases and J by 3 bases, with 17 bases between. The CDR3 runs 15 residues. Written as DNA, the CDR3 is TGTGCCAGCAGTTTGTTACCCAGACAGGACTATGGCTACACCTTC. Its translation: CASSLLPRQDYGYTF.

This sequence joins TRBV5-1 and TRBJ2-5; D not certain. CDR3 length: 13 amino acids. Trimming took 2 bases from V and 11 from J, leaving 16 bases between them. In germline, CDR1 is SGHRS, CDR2 YFSETQ. The CDR3 region is CASSFGQSKEQYF. The CDR3 DNA reads TGCGCCAGCAGCTTTGGGCAGAGCAAAGAGCAGTACTTC.

The chain links TRBV9 to TRBJ2-3; 10 positions agree with TRBD2. This CDR3 comprises 14 residues. From germline, CDR1 is SGDLS and CDR2 YYNGEE. Trimming removed 7 bases from V and 4 bases from J; junction bases left unmatched: 6. The chain's CDR3 is CASASGGASDTQYF. The CDR3 region has the DNA TGTGCCAGCGCGAGCGGGGGGGCCTCAGATACGCAGTATTTT.

The V gene is TRBV2, the J gene TRBJ1-5; D is unresolved. Germline V gene lookup returns CDR1 SNHLY and CDR2 FYNNEI. The V gene lost 5 bases and the J gene lost 7 bases, with 18 bases spanning the gap. This CDR3 is built from 15 residues. For the CDR3, the DNA is TGTGCCAGCAGTCCCCTAGTGGTTAAAGGACAGCCCCAGCATTTT. Translating gives CASSPLVVKGQPQHF.

The chain employs TRBV7-2 and TRBJ2-3, with unresolved D. This CDR3 region has 16 residues. CDR1 and CDR2 (germline): SGHTA, FQGNSA. Trimming pared 1 base from V and 3 bases from J, leaving 14 bases between. The CDR3 sequence: CASSLVAAPRTDTQYF. The CDR3 DNA sequence: TGTGCCAGCAGCTTAGTGGCAGCTCCGCGAACAGATACGCAGTATTTT.